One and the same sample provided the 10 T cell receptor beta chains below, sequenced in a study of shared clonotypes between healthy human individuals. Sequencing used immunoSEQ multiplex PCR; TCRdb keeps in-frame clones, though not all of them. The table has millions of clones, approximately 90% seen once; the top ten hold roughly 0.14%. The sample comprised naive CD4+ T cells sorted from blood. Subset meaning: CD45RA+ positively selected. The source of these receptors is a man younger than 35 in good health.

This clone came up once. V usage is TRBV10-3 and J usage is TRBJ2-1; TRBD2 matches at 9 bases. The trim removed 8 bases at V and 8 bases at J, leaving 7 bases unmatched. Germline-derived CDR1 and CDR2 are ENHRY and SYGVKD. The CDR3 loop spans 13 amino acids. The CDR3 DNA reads TGTGCCATCTCAATAGCGGGGGAGTATGAGCAGTTCTTC. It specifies CAISIAGEYEQFF.

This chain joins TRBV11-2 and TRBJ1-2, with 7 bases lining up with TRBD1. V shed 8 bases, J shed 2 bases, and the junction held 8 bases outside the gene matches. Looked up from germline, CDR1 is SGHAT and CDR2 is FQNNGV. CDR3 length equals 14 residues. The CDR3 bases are TGTGCCAGCGGAGACAGGGTATTGAACTATGGCTACACCTTC. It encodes CASGDRVLNYGYTF.

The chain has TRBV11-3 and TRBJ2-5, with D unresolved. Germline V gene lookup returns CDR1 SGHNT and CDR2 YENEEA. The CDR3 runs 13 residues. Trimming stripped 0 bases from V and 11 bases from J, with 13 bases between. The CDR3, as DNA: TGTGCCAGCAGCTTAGATGAGACGACGGTTCAGTACTTC. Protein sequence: CASSLDETTVQYF.

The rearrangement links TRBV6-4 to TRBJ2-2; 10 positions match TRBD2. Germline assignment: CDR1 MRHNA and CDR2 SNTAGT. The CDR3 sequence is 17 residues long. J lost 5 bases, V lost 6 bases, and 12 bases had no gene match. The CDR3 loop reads CASRKTKREGRTGELFF. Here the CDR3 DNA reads TGTGCCAGCAGGAAAACGAAGCGGGAGGGGAGGACCGGGGAGCTGTTTTTT.

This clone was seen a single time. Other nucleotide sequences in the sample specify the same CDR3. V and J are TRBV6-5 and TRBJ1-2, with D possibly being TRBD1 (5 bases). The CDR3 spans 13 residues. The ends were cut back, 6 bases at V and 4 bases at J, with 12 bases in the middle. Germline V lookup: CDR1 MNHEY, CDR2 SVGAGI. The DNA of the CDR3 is TGTGCCAGCAGCCGGACGGGGGGCTATGGCTACACCTTC. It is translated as CASSRTGGYGYTF.

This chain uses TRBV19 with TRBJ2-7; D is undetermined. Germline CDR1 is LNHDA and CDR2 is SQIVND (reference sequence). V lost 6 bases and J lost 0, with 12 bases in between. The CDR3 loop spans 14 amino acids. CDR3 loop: CASRKDWSSYEQYF. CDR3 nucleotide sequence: TGTGCCAGTAGAAAAGACTGGAGCTCCTACGAGCAGTACTTC.

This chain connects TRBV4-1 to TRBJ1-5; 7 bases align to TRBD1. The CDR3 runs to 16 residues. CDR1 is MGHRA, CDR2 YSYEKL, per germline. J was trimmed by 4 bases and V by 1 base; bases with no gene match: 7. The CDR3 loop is CASSQVLGGTNQPQHF. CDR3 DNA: TGCGCCAGCAGCCAAGTTTTAGGGGGCACGAATCAGCCCCAGCATTTT.

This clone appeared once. The CDR3 is CASRRGGSTDTQYF. The DNA for the CDR3 is TGTGCCAGCAGACGTGGGGGTAGCACAGATACGCAGTATTTT. This sequence joins TRBV28 and TRBJ2-3, with D perhaps given as TRBD1 or TRBD2 (5 bases each). Trimming cost V 6 bases and J 0 bases, with 10 bases left between them. Germline V gene data show CDR1 as MDHEN and CDR2 as SYDVKM. This CDR3 comprises 14 residues.

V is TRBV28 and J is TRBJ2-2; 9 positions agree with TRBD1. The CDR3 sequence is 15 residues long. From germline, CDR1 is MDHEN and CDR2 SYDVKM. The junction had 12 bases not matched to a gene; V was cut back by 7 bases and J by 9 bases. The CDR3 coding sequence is TGTGCCAGCATCCCGGGACAGGGAGTCATCCGGGAGCTGTTTTTT. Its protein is CASIPGQGVIRELFF. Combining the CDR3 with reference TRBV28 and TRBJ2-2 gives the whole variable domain DVKVTQSSRYLVKRTGEKVFLECVQDMDHENMFWYRQDPGLGLRLIYFSYDVKMKEKGDIPEGYSVSREKKERFSLILESASTNQTSMYLCASIPGQGVIRELFFGEGSRLTVL.

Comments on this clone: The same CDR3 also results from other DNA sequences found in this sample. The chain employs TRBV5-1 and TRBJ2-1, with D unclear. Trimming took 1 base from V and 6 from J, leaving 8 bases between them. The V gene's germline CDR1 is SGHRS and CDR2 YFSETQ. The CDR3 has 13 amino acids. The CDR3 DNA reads TGCGCCAGCAGCTTGATAGGTTCCAATGAGCAGTTCTTC. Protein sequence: CASSLIGSNEQFF.